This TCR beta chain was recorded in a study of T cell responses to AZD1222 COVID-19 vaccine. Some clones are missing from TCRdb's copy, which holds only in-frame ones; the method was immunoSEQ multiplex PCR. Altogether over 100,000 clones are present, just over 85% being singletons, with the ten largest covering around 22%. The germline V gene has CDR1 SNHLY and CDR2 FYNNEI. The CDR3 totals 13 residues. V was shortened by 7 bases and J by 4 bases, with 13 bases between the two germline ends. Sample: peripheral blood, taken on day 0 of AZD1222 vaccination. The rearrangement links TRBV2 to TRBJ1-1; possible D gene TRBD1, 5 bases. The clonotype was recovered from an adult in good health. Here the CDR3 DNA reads TGTGCCAGCATTGGGACCGTGGGCACTGAAGCTTTCTTT. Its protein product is CASIGTVGTEAFF.